These 23 T cell receptor beta chains originate from one sample sequenced in a study of T cell responses to AZD1222 COVID-19 vaccine. The data were produced by immunoSEQ multiplex PCR, yet TCRdb's version contains in-frame clones alone and is incomplete. The sample holds 120,000 to 150,000 clones; over 80% are singletons and the top ten take about 3%. Sequenced here: peripheral blood, sampled on day 0 of MenACWY control vaccination. These receptors originate from an adult in good health.

The V and J genes are TRBV6-4 and TRBJ2-1; tentative D call: TRBD2 (6 bases). Trimming took 0 bases from V and 3 from J, leaving 12 bases between them. There are 16 residues in the CDR3. CDR1 is MRHNA and CDR2 is SNTAGT in the germline V gene. The CDR3 reads CASSDSIAEHYNEQFF. Written as DNA, the CDR3 is TGTGCCAGCAGTGACTCGATAGCGGAGCACTACAATGAGCAGTTCTTC.

J is TRBJ1-1 and V is TRBV6-1; TRBD1 aligns across 7 bases. The CDR3 loop spans 14 amino acids. V shed 1 base and J 11 bases; nucleotides not matched to a gene: 10. Per germline, CDR1 MNHNS and CDR2 SASEGT. CDR3 bases: TGTGCCAGCAGTGAAGGTCAGGGGGTGATAAAGGCTTTCTTT. Residues: CASSEGQGVIKAFF.

This clone has only one observation. This chain connects TRBV15 to TRBJ1-1, with no clear D. Looked up from germline, CDR1 is LNHNV and CDR2 is YYDKDF (reference sequence). The V gene lost 1 base and the J gene lost 6 bases, with 12 bases spanning the gap. The CDR3 runs to 14 residues. In DNA, the CDR3 is TGTGCCACCAGCAGAGGTGATCCAGTTCCTGAAGCTTTCTTT. This translates into CATSRGDPVPEAFF.

V gene TRBV2 combines with J gene TRBJ1-2, with 9 bases fitting TRBD1. This CDR3 spans 15 amino acids. After removal of 1 base from V and 3 bases from J, the junction contained 3 bases not matched to a gene. From germline, CDR1 is SNHLY and CDR2 FYNNEI. The CDR3 sequence: CASSEGDREYYGYTF. CDR3 in DNA: TGTGCCAGCAGTGAAGGGGACAGGGAGTACTATGGCTACACCTTC.

This clone was observed a handful of times. V is TRBV30 and J is TRBJ1-4; D is unclear. V was trimmed by 3 bases and J by 3 bases, leaving 14 bases between them. CDR3 size: 15 residues. The germline V gene has CDR1 GTSNPN and CDR2 SVGIG (reference sequence). This CDR3 reads CAWSEVGSSNEKLFF. CDR3 nucleotide sequence: TGTGCCTGGAGCGAGGTGGGCAGTTCTAATGAAAAACTGTTTTTT.

The rearrangement links TRBV4-1 to TRBJ2-3; D remains ambiguous. Germline CDR1 and CDR2: MGHRA and YSYEKL. The CDR3 covers 14 residues. V shed 4 bases and J shed 2 bases, with 10 bases lying between them. The CDR3: CASSRSGFTDTQYF. The CDR3 coding sequence is TGCGCCAGCAGCCGGTCCGGGTTCACAGATACGCAGTATTTT.

V and J are TRBV27 and TRBJ1-1; a possible D gene is TRBD1 (5 bases). CDR3 length equals 13 residues. Germline values: CDR1 MNHEY, CDR2 SMNVEV (reference sequence). Trimming left V 4 bases short and J 7 bases short, with 13 bases between. This CDR3 reads CASSWRREDEAFF. The DNA of the CDR3 is TGTGCCAGCAGTTGGCGCAGGGAAGATGAAGCTTTCTTT.

The chain joins TRBV27 to TRBJ2-1; 14 nucleotides line up with TRBD2. V was clipped by 2 bases and J by 6 bases; unmatched bases: 3. This CDR3 is 16 amino acids long. Per germline, CDR1 MNHEY and CDR2 SMNVEV (reference sequence). The CDR3 reads CASSLPGLAGGNEQFF. DNA for the CDR3: TGTGCCAGCAGTTTACCCGGACTAGCGGGAGGCAATGAGCAGTTCTTC.

Worth noting for this clone: The junction departs from the called germline gene at one end, perhaps through a read error. V usage is TRBV7-3 and J usage is TRBJ2-7; D remains ambiguous. This CDR3 spans 12 amino acids. CDR1 SGHTA and CDR2 FQGTGA come from the germline V gene. The CDR3 bases are TGTGCCAGCAGCCCTCTCTCCTGCGAGCAGTACTTC. Translating gives CASSPLSCEQYF.

V usage is TRBV7-2 and J usage is TRBJ2-2, with D tentatively TRBD2 (5 bases). This CDR3 spans 16 amino acids. V shed 5 bases and J shed 2 bases, with 15 bases lying between them. CDR1 SGHTA and CDR2 FQGNSA come from the germline V gene. CDR3 amino acids: CASSPKWPGNTGELFF. CDR3 sequence (DNA): TGTGCCAGCAGCCCCAAATGGCCGGGAAACACCGGGGAGCTGTTTTTT.

The rearrangement uses TRBV19 and TRBJ1-5; TRBD1 might be the D (6 bases). Deletions cut 7 bases from V and 4 bases from J, with 20 bases between. The CDR3 contains 16 residues. Germline V lookup: CDR1 LNHDA, CDR2 SQIVND (reference sequence). DNA of the CDR3: TGTGCCAGTACCATGATGGGGGCAGGGTCTAATCAGCCCCAGCATTTT. Translating gives CASTMMGAGSNQPQHF.

The chain couples TRBV18 to TRBJ1-1; D is unresolved. This CDR3 is built from 14 residues. Per the germline V gene, CDR1 is KGHSH and CDR2 is LQKENI. Trimming removed 2 bases at V and 3 bases at J, with 10 bases between. The CDR3, as DNA: TGTGCCAGCTCACCATCGGGCAGATACACTGAAGCTTTCTTT. Its translation: CASSPSGRYTEAFF.

The chain uses TRBV10-2 and TRBJ2-1, with 8 nucleotides matching TRBD2. V dropped 2 bases and J dropped 2; count of bases not matched to a gene: 5. This CDR3 is built from 16 residues. Germline V gene sequence: CDR1 WSHSY, CDR2 SAAADI. DNA of the CDR3: TGCGCCAGCAGTGAGCGTAGCGGGACAACCTACAATGAGCAGTTCTTC. Its protein is CASSERSGTTYNEQFF.

The chain recombines TRBV7-9 with TRBJ1-4; D not resolved. V lost 3 bases and J lost 8, with 16 bases in between. The CDR3 has 15 amino acids. Germline CDR1 reads SEHNR; CDR2 reads FQNEAQ (reference sequence). DNA of the CDR3: TGTGCCAGCAGCTTTAGGGAGGGTTTTGAAGAAAAACTGTTTTTT. Encoded protein: CASSFREGFEEKLFF. The full variable domain, its missing parts supplied by reference TRBV7-9 and TRBJ1-4, is DTGVSQNPRHKITKRGQNVTFRCDPISEHNRLYWYRQTLGQGPEFLTYFQNEAQLEKSRLLSDRFSAERPKGSFSTLEIQRTEQGDSAMYLCASSFREGFEEKLFFGSGTQLSVL.

The chain links TRBV27 to TRBJ2-1; unclear D gene. Germline loops: CDR1 MNHEY, CDR2 SMNVEV (reference sequence). The CDR3 spans 13 residues. V was pared by 6 bases and J by 8 bases, with 14 bases between. Here the CDR3 reads CASRRTGVYEQFF. DNA for the CDR3: TGTGCCAGCAGGAGAACTGGGGTGTATGAGCAGTTCTTC.

This sequence joins TRBV15 and TRBJ2-1; 7 positions agree with TRBD1. V shed 8 bases and J 6 bases; nucleotides not matched to a gene: 13. The germline V gene encodes CDR1 LNHNV and CDR2 YYDKDF (reference sequence). The CDR3 sequence is 15 residues long. The CDR3 DNA sequence: TGTGCCACCGGCGAAAGGGGACAGCTCTTCAATGAGCAGTTCTTC. Translation: CATGERGQLFNEQFF. Together with reference TRBV15 and TRBJ2-1, the CDR3 gives the full variable domain: DAMVIQNPRYQVTQFGKPVTLSCSQTLNHNVMYWYQQKSSQAPKLLFHYYDKDFNNEADTPDNFQSRRPNTSFCFLDIRSPGLGDTAMYLCATGERGQLFNEQFFGPGTRLTVL.

The chain has TRBV5-1 and TRBJ1-5; the match to TRBD1 covers 9 bases. The CDR3 spans 20 residues. The germline CDR1 and CDR2 sequences are SGHRS and YFSETQ. Trimming took 0 bases from V and 7 from J; bases not matched to a gene: 20. As DNA, the CDR3 is TGCGCCAGCAGCTTGGAGGGACCCGGGACAGGGATGTCATGGTACCAGCCCCAGCATTTT. Protein: CASSLEGPGTGMSWYQPQHF.

This chain links TRBV7-9 with TRBJ1-1; 10 bases map to TRBD1. In germline, CDR1 is SEHNR, CDR2 FQNEAQ (reference sequence). J lost 7 bases, V lost 0 bases, and 5 bases had no gene match. This CDR3 is 15 amino acids long. CDR3 in amino acids: CASSLAGQGLLEAFF. CDR3 in DNA: TGTGCCAGCAGCTTAGCGGGACAGGGGCTTCTTGAAGCTTTCTTT.

The V gene is TRBV5-5, the J gene TRBJ1-5; tentative D call: TRBD1 (5 bases). Looked up from germline, CDR1 is SGHKS and CDR2 is YYEKEE (reference sequence). Trimming left V 5 bases short and J 3 bases short, with 18 bases between. This CDR3 has 16 amino acids. In DNA form, the CDR3 reads TGTGCCAGCAGACAATCAGGGTCTAATACCAATCAGCCCCAGCATTTT. It translates to CASRQSGSNTNQPQHF.

The chain uses TRBV7-9 and TRBJ1-2, with D tentatively TRBD1 (6 bases). Germline-derived CDR1 and CDR2 are SEHNR and FQNEAQ (reference sequence). Trimming cost V 0 bases and J 2 bases, with 19 bases left between them. This CDR3 is 18 amino acids long. The CDR3 DNA sequence: TGTGCCAGCAGCTTAGCCGGGGGAGCGGGGGCGGCGAACTATGGCTACACCTTC. Its translation is CASSLAGGAGAANYGYTF.

The rearrangement links TRBV24-1 to TRBJ1-5; no clear D. Germline V gene data show CDR1 as KGHDR and CDR2 as SFDVKD. Trimming cost V 3 bases and J 1 base, with 0 bases left between them. The CDR3 totals 12 residues. The CDR3 DNA follows: TGTGCCACCAGTGATAGCAATCAGCCCCAGCATTTT. It codes for CATSDSNQPQHF.

The CDR3 DNA sequence: TGTGCCAGCAGTGAATACAGGGGCTCCTACGAGCAGTACTTC. Its protein product is CASSEYRGSYEQYF. The chain recombines TRBV2 with TRBJ2-7; 7 positions agree with TRBD1. The trim removed 2 bases at V and 0 bases at J, leaving 1 base unmatched. CDR3 length equals 14 residues. CDR1 is SNHLY, CDR2 FYNNEI, per germline.

This chain joins TRBV5-1 and TRBJ1-2; 10 positions match TRBD1. The V and J ends lost 4 bases and 8 bases, in that order; junction bases with no gene match: 5. The CDR3 sequence is 13 residues long. CDR1 and CDR2 (germline): SGHRS, YFSETQ. This chain's CDR3 is CASSARQGAGYTF. The CDR3 region has the DNA TGCGCCAGCAGCGCTAGACAGGGGGCGGGCTACACCTTC.